What follows is one TCR beta chain and its context. The record originates from a study of blood T cell repertoires in COVID-19. This CDR3 is 14 amino acids long. Germline CDR1 reads SGHTA; CDR2 reads FQGNSA. The V end lost 2 bases, the J end lost 2 bases, and 9 bases lay between the germline ends. Clones were read by immunoSEQ multiplex PCR, and TCRdb kept only the in-frame ones, dropping some. The table includes about 190,000 clones, less than 80% detected once. The source is a woman aged 45 to 65 with acute or convalescent COVID-19. The specimen sequenced was peripheral blood. The rearrangement joins TRBV7-2 to TRBJ2-5; D gene ambiguous. CDR3 sequence (DNA): TGTGCCAGCAGCTTAATCAACAGTCAAGAGACCCAGTACTTC. It specifies CASSLINSQETQYF.